The next 30 T cell receptor beta chains were all read from a single sample in a study of neurological immune-mediated disorders. TCRdb independently ran MiXCR on the 5' RACE reads; one entry per CDR3 protein. The table shows about 50,000 distinct CDR3 sequences, with 10% occurring only once. Sequenced sample: PBMCs. These receptors were collected from a woman in her 40s with HTLV-1-associated myelopathy (HAM/TSP).

Ten or more counts support this clonotype. The rearrangement uses TRBV18 and TRBJ1-1; 7 bases line up with TRBD1. The CDR3 runs to 16 residues. J gave up 3 bases and V 3 bases, and 10 bases lay outside the gene matches. Germline V gene data show CDR1 as KGHSH and CDR2 as LQKENI. In nucleotides, the CDR3 is TGTGCCAGCTCACCTGGTCCAGGGGGATTGGACACTGAAGCTTTCTTT. Its translation: CASSPGPGGLDTEAFF.

This clonotype is labeled medium-sized. The chain recombines TRBV12-5 with TRBJ2-5, with D possibly called TRBD1 or TRBD2 (5 bases each). The germline CDR1 and CDR2 sequences are LGHNT and FRNRAP. CDR3 size: 15 residues. V lost 6 bases, J lost 3 bases, and 17 bases lay in between. CDR3 in DNA: TGTGCTAGTGGACCCGGGACGGTGGGGAAAGAGACCCAGTACTTC. Its protein product is CASGPGTVGKETQYF.

This clonotype was recorded many times. The chain employs TRBV5-1 and TRBJ1-1, with TRBD1 matching 8 bases. The V gene's germline CDR1 is SGHRS and CDR2 YFSETQ. The CDR3 has 19 amino acids. V dropped 1 base and J dropped 7; count of bases not matched to a gene: 21. This chain's CDR3 is CASSLSSGTGYYQALEAFF. CDR3 DNA sequence: TGCGCCAGCAGCTTGTCTTCCGGGACAGGCTACTACCAAGCCCTTGAAGCTTTCTTT. Combining the CDR3 with reference TRBV5-1 and TRBJ1-1 gives the whole variable domain KAGVTQTPRYLIKTRGQQVTLSCSPISGHRSVSWYQQTPGQGLQFLFEYFSETQRNKGNFPGRFSGRQFSNSRSEMNVSTLELGDSALYLCASSLSSGTGYYQALEAFFGQGTRLTVV.

This clonotype has at least ten counts. The V gene is TRBV11-2, the J gene TRBJ2-4; D gene unclear. Between the trimmed V and J ends, which lost 6 bases and 3 bases, there was a span of 9 bases. Germline assignment: CDR1 SGHAT and CDR2 FQNNGV. The CDR3 has 13 residues. The CDR3, as DNA: TGTGCCAGCAGGGGGTTCGGCAAAAACATTCAGTACTTC. As protein: CASRGFGKNIQYF.

This clonotype appeared a few times. The chain recombines TRBV12-3 or TRBV12-4 with TRBJ2-3, with 11 nucleotides matching TRBD2. V trimming: 1 base; J trimming: 2 bases; junction bases outside the gene matches: 5. CDR3 length: 17 residues. The CDR3 region is CASSLGLAGGLTDTQYF. Here the CDR3 DNA reads TGTGCCAGCAGTTTAGGTCTAGCGGGGGGACTCACAGATACGCAGTATTTT.

The CDR3: CASSESGGNEQFF. The CDR3, as DNA: TGTGCCAGCAGTGAGTCCGGCGGGAATGAGCAGTTCTTC. This chain connects TRBV2 to TRBJ2-1; possibly TRBD2 for D (5 bases). The CDR3 is made up of 13 amino acids. Trimming shortened V by 3 bases and J by 7 bases, and 10 bases separated the two germline ends. CDR1 is SNHLY and CDR2 is FYNNEI in the germline V gene.

This clonotype has at least ten counts. The gene calls are TRBV5-1 and TRBJ2-3; 8 nucleotides line up with TRBD2. The germline V gene has CDR1 SGHRS and CDR2 YFSETQ. Trimming removed 3 bases from V and 1 base from J; junction bases left unmatched: 7. This CDR3 is built from 16 residues. CDR3 amino acids: CASSWGLESGTDTQYF. The CDR3 coding sequence is TGCGCCAGCAGCTGGGGACTAGAGTCGGGCACAGATACGCAGTATTTT.

Ten or more counts support this clonotype. The chain carries TRBV27 and TRBJ2-7; 9 bases are shared with TRBD1. CDR1 is MNHEY and CDR2 is SMNVEV in the germline V gene (reference sequence). The CDR3 contains 16 residues. With V trimmed by 1 base and J by 4 bases, 8 bases remained unmatched. The CDR3 nucleotides are TGTGCCAGCAGTTTATTTTCTGGGACAGGGAGTTACGAGCAGTACTTC. This gives the protein CASSLFSGTGSYEQYF.

This clonotype was seen many times. V gene TRBV5-1 combines with J gene TRBJ2-7; 8 positions agree with TRBD2. This CDR3 has 17 residues. J was trimmed by 0 bases and V by 3 bases; bases with no gene match: 11. Germline assignment: CDR1 SGHRS and CDR2 YFSETQ. CDR3 region: CASSSFSVAGGSYEQYF. The CDR3 DNA reads TGCGCCAGCAGCTCCTTTTCGGTTGCGGGGGGCTCCTACGAGCAGTACTTC.

This clonotype has a count of ten or more. The rearrangement links TRBV12-3 or TRBV12-4 to TRBJ2-1; 14 nucleotides align to TRBD2. CDR3 length: 20 residues. The V and J ends lost 7 bases and 0 bases, in that order; junction bases with no gene match: 14. The CDR3 coding sequence is TGTGCCAGCAAAGGACCGGGACTAGCGGGGGAGACGTTCTCCTACAATGAGCAGTTCTTC. Its translation is CASKGPGLAGETFSYNEQFF.

This clonotype was observed at least ten times. This chain connects TRBV6-5 to TRBJ1-4; tentatively, D is TRBD1 (6 bases). CDR1 is MNHEY and CDR2 is SVGAGI in the germline V gene. V was cut by 5 bases and J by 6 bases, with 10 bases left in between. This CDR3 contains 13 residues. In DNA, the CDR3 is TGTGCCAGCAGTAGGGGGATTCATGAAAAACTGTTTTTT. This encodes CASSRGIHEKLFF.

The sample holds many counts of this clonotype. This chain connects TRBV7-2 to TRBJ2-5, with a possible D match to TRBD2 (5 bases). Germline CDR1 is SGHTA and CDR2 is FQGNSA. This CDR3 region has 14 residues. With 1 base removed from V and 4 bases from J, the gap between germline ends came to 10 bases. CDR3 loop: CASSLGLAPETQYF. CDR3 coding DNA: TGTGCCAGCAGCTTAGGCCTAGCTCCAGAGACCCAGTACTTC.

Points on this clonotype: One end of the junction is discordant with germline, which a read error may explain. The chain carries TRBV20-1 and TRBJ2-7; 16 nucleotides match TRBD2. Germline V gives CDR1 DFQATT, CDR2 SNEGSKA (reference sequence). The CDR3 is 19 residues long. The DNA of the CDR3 is TGCCGTGCCCTTACTTTACCGGGACTAGCGGGAGGGGTCTCCTACGAGCAGGACTTC. This gives the protein CRALTLPGLAGGVSYEQDF.

This clonotype has a count of ten or more. The rearrangement joins TRBV9 to TRBJ2-1; possibly TRBD1 or TRBD2 for D (7 bases each). The germline V gene has CDR1 SGDLS and CDR2 YYNGEE. This CDR3 region has 14 residues. Trimming removed 4 bases from V and 12 bases from J, with 20 bases in between. CDR3 loop: CASSTAGGGRGQFF. The CDR3 bases are TGTGCCAGCAGCACCGCAGGGGGGGGGCGGGGGCAGTTCTTC.

This clonotype was recorded at least ten times. The rearrangement links TRBV27 to TRBJ2-3; D is undetermined. Trimming stripped 2 bases from V and 3 bases from J, with 6 bases between. The germline CDR1 and CDR2 sequences are MNHEY and SMNVEV (reference sequence). This CDR3 is 13 amino acids long. This CDR3 reads CASSLRRTDTQYF. The CDR3, as DNA: TGTGCCAGCAGTTTAAGGCGGACAGATACGCAGTATTTT.

This clonotype is medium-sized in the sample. The chain couples TRBV14 to TRBJ1-4; D is undetermined. The CDR3 has 14 residues. V lost 3 bases to trimming and J lost 6 bases, with 11 bases between them. Germline CDR1 is SGHDN and CDR2 is FVKESK. The CDR3 spells CASSQSGGHEKLFF. CDR3 DNA: TGTGCCAGCAGCCAGTCTGGCGGCCATGAAAAACTGTTTTTT.

The chain uses TRBV29-1 and TRBJ2-7; D is unresolved. Germline V CDR1 and CDR2: SQVTM, ANQGSEA. This CDR3 region has 11 residues. CDR3 in amino acids: CGASVASEQYF. CDR3 in DNA: TGCGGCGCCTCTGTAGCATCCGAGCAGTACTTC.

This clonotype appeared many times. The chain combines TRBV25-1 with TRBJ2-5, with D possibly matching TRBD1 (5 bases). CDR1 MGHDK and CDR2 SYGVNS come from the germline V gene. V gave up 2 bases and J gave up 3 bases, with 10 bases separating them. The CDR3 covers 14 residues. In DNA, the CDR3 is TGTGCCAGCAGTGAAATAGGCAGGGAAGAGACCCAGTACTTC. It translates to CASSEIGREETQYF.

This clonotype was detected many times. J is TRBJ2-3 and V is TRBV4-3; D gene uncertain. CDR1 is LGHNA, CDR2 YSLEER, per germline. This CDR3 region has 15 residues. Between the trimmed V and J ends, which lost 0 bases and 1 base, there was a span of 8 bases. The CDR3 bases are TGCGCCAGCAGCCAAGATCGTGCTCGCACAGATACGCAGTATTTT. This sequence encodes CASSQDRARTDTQYF.

In its sample, this clonotype was seen many times. This chain uses TRBV6-2 or TRBV6-3 with TRBJ1-2; 7 bases match TRBD1. The CDR3 consists of 15 residues. Trimming at V came to 1 base and at J to 4 bases, leaving 6 bases not matched to a gene. The germline V gene encodes CDR1 MNHEY and CDR2 SVGEGT. The CDR3 here is CASSYWRGRIYGYTF. In DNA form, the CDR3 reads TGTGCCAGCAGTTACTGGAGGGGGCGAATCTATGGCTACACCTTC.

Many counts were recorded for this clonotype. The genes are TRBV11-2 and TRBJ1-1, with a weak D call TRBD1 (6 bases). The CDR3 is 15 residues long. Trimming shortened V by 2 bases and J by 5 bases, and 15 bases separated the two germline ends. CDR1 is SGHAT, CDR2 FQNNGV, per germline. CDR3 in DNA: TGTGCCAGCAGCTTACGGGGGGCAGGTTCGACTGAAGCTTTCTTT. Translation gives CASSLRGAGSTEAFF.

This clonotype showed up many times. The chain uses TRBV4-3 and TRBJ2-2; no firm D call. The ends were cut back, 1 base at V and 1 base at J, with 7 bases in the middle. Germline CDR1 is LGHNA and CDR2 is YSLEER. The CDR3 length is 15 residues. CDR3: CASSQGLLNTGELFF. The DNA of the CDR3 is TGCGCCAGCAGCCAAGGACTGCTGAACACCGGGGAGCTGTTTTTT.

This clonotype showed up many times. The J gene is TRBJ2-2, the V gene TRBV6-5; D remains ambiguous. This CDR3 is built from 15 residues. Between the trimmed V and J ends, which lost 6 bases and 4 bases, there was a span of 15 bases. Germline CDR1 and CDR2: MNHEY and SVGAGI. The chain's CDR3 is CASRNEVPRTGELFF. CDR3 nucleotides: TGTGCCAGCAGGAACGAGGTCCCGCGCACCGGGGAGCTGTTTTTT.

This clonotype was detected many times. The junction shows a germline mismatch at one end, possibly a read error. This chain connects TRBV6-5 to TRBJ1-1; D is unresolved. In germline, CDR1 is MNHEY, CDR2 SVGAGI. The CDR3 sequence is 11 residues long. For the CDR3, the DNA is TGTGCCAGCAAATTAGGCCCTGAGGCTTTCTTT. Translation: CASKLGPEAFF.

This clonotype was seen at least ten times. This chain uses TRBV2 with TRBJ2-1; D ambiguous. From germline, CDR1 is SNHLY and CDR2 FYNNEI. V shed 5 bases and J shed 1 base, with 12 bases lying between them. The CDR3 runs to 15 residues. This CDR3 reads CASSITTTSYNEQFF. The DNA of the CDR3 is TGTGCCAGCAGTATTACCACCACTTCCTACAATGAGCAGTTCTTC.

This clonotype was seen many times. The rearrangement uses TRBV20-1 and TRBJ2-5; 8 bases line up with TRBD1. Trimming removed 5 bases from V and 4 bases from J; junction bases left unmatched: 12. The CDR3 is made up of 15 amino acids. CDR1 and CDR2 from the germline V gene are DFQATT and SNEGSKA (reference sequence). The CDR3 loop reads CSAFRRTGRLETQYF. The CDR3 DNA reads as TGCAGTGCTTTCCGTCGGACAGGGAGGCTAGAGACCCAGTACTTC.

This clonotype was observed at least ten times. The rearrangement joins TRBV12-3 or TRBV12-4 to TRBJ2-2; D gene uncertain. The CDR3 totals 13 residues. V was clipped by 6 bases and J by 0 bases, with 5 bases between them. The CDR3 loop is CASRPANTGELFF. DNA of the CDR3: TGTGCCAGCAGGCCCGCGAACACCGGGGAGCTGTTTTTT.

This clonotype was detected ten times or more. The gene calls are TRBV10-3 and TRBJ2-7, with D perhaps TRBD2 (6 bases). Germline lookup yields CDR1 ENHRY and CDR2 SYGVKD. The CDR3 covers 15 residues. V was cut by 5 bases and J by 7 bases, with 21 bases left in between. Here the CDR3 reads CAISHMDSGPGEQYF. Written as DNA, the CDR3 is TGTGCCATCAGTCATATGGATAGCGGTCCGGGGGAGCAGTACTTC.

This clonotype was seen ten or more times. The chain couples TRBV28 to TRBJ1-1; D is uncertain. Germline CDR1 MDHEN, CDR2 SYDVKM. Trimming left V 8 bases short and J 1 base short, with 11 bases between. The CDR3 has 13 residues. The DNA of the CDR3 is TGTGCCAGCTTCGGGTGGAGGAACACTGAAGCTTTCTTT. Translated: CASFGWRNTEAFF. The full variable domain, in which reference TRBV28 and TRBJ1-1 provide the parts outside the CDR3, is DVKVTQSSRYLVKRTGEKVFLECVQDMDHENMFWYRQDPGLGLRLIYFSYDVKMKEKGDIPEGYSVSREKKERFSLILESASTNQTSMYLCASFGWRNTEAFFGQGTRLTVV.

This clonotype appeared many times. The chain couples TRBV5-1 to TRBJ1-2, with TRBD1 identical over 7 bases. The CDR3 length is 13 residues. Germline V gene sequence: CDR1 SGHRS, CDR2 YFSETQ. V gave up 4 bases and J gave up 6 bases; unmatched junction bases: 6. The CDR3: CASSTTGLHGYTF. Here the CDR3 DNA reads TGCGCCAGCAGCACGACAGGGCTTCATGGCTACACCTTC.